The 2 T cell receptor beta chains reported below all come from one sample, sequenced in a study of shared T cell receptors in the human thymus. TCRdb keeps only in-frame clones here, not all; method: immunoSEQ multiplex PCR. The table shows 700,000 to 750,000 clones, with 80% to 90% occurring only once. This sample also belongs to another study, concerning human thymus T cells.

Source material: thymocytes. Receptor source: a girl in the first two years of life with a congenital heart defect.

The V and J genes are TRBV25-1 and TRBJ2-2, with 7 bases fitting TRBD2. This CDR3 contains 13 residues. J was trimmed by 5 bases and V by 4 bases; bases with no gene match: 1. In germline, CDR1 is MGHDK, CDR2 SYGVNS. CDR3 in DNA: TGTGCCAGCAGTGGGCGGGGGACCGGGGAGCTGTTTTTT. This encodes CASSGRGTGELFF.

This chain uses TRBV28 with TRBJ1-1; D is perhaps TRBD1 (6 bases). The CDR3 is made up of 15 amino acids. The V gene's germline CDR1 is MDHEN and CDR2 SYDVKM. V was trimmed by 4 bases and J by 1 base, leaving 13 bases between them. The CDR3 nucleotides are TGTGCCAGCAGTTGGGTGGAAGGGGGGAACACTGAAGCTTTCTTT. This gives the protein CASSWVEGGNTEAFF.